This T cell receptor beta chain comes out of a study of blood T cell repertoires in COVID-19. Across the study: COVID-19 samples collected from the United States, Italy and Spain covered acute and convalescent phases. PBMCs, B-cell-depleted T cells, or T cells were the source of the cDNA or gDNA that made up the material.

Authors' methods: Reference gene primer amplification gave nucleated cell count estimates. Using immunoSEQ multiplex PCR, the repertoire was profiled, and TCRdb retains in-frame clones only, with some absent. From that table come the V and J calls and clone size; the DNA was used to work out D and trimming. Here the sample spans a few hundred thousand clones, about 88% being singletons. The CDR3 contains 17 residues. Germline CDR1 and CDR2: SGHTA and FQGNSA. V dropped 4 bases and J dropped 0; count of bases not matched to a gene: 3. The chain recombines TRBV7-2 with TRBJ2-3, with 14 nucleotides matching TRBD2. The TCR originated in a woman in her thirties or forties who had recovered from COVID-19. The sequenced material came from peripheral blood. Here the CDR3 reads CASSWGTSGSSTDTQYF. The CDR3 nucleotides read TGTGCCAGCAGCTGGGGGACTAGCGGGAGCAGCACAGATACGCAGTATTTT.